Each of the 30 T cell receptor beta chains below was sequenced from the same sample in a study of shared T cell receptors in the human thymus. The protocol was immunoSEQ multiplex PCR, while the TCRdb copy is restricted to in-frame clones and leaves out a portion. The sample carries about 710,000 clones, 87% recorded once. In addition, the sample was reused for a study of human thymus T cells.

Specimen: thymocytes. These receptors were obtained from a boy younger than two with a congenital heart defect.

The rearrangement joins TRBV7-6 to TRBJ2-1; D not certain. CDR1 is SGHVS, CDR2 FNYEAQ, per germline. This CDR3 has 19 residues. V gave up 4 bases and J gave up 0 bases, with 22 bases separating them. This CDR3 is CASSCCTTLDPSSYNEQFF. DNA for the CDR3: TGTGCCAGCAGCTGCTGCACTACGCTAGATCCGAGCTCCTACAATGAGCAGTTCTTC.

The rearrangement joins TRBV19 to TRBJ1-5; D not resolved. Trimming shortened V by 3 bases and J by 4 bases, and 16 bases separated the two germline ends. This CDR3 has 16 amino acids. The V gene's germline CDR1 is LNHDA and CDR2 SQIVND (reference sequence). As DNA, the CDR3 is TGTGCCAGTAGTATCGACCCGGTACAGCCGAATCAGCCCCAGCATTTT. It specifies CASSIDPVQPNQPQHF.

This chain connects TRBV7-2 to TRBJ2-6, with D possibly matching TRBD1 (6 bases). Trimming took off 0 bases at V and 5 bases at J, with 20 bases between the two ends. Germline V gene data show CDR1 as SGHTA and CDR2 as FQGNSA. The CDR3 covers 19 residues. This CDR3 reads CASSLAVAGADARANVLTF. DNA for the CDR3: TGTGCCAGCAGCTTAGCGGTTGCAGGGGCCGACGCTCGGGCCAACGTCCTGACTTTC.

The V and J genes are TRBV9 and TRBJ2-7; maybe TRBD1 (6 bases). The CDR3 contains 16 residues. V was cut by 3 bases and J by 0 bases, with 16 bases left in between. Germline V gives CDR1 SGDLS, CDR2 YYNGEE. Here the CDR3 DNA reads TGTGCCAGCAGCGATAGAGAGGGACAAAGCTCCTACGAGCAGTACTTC. Protein sequence: CASSDREGQSSYEQYF. Complete variable domain (other parts from reference TRBV9 and TRBJ2-7): DSGVTQTPKHLITATGQRVTLRCSPRSGDLSVYWYQQSLDQGLQFLIQYYNGEERAKGNILERFSAQQFPDLHSELNLSSLELGDSALYFCASSDREGQSSYEQYFGPGTRLTVT.

The chain uses TRBV29-1 and TRBJ2-6, with TRBD1 matching 7 bases. This CDR3 is 17 amino acids long. The germline CDR1 and CDR2 sequences are SQVTM and ANQGSEA. V dropped 2 bases and J dropped 2; count of bases not matched to a gene: 9. CDR3 amino acids: CSVEHPTGPPGANVLTF. CDR3 sequence (DNA): TGCAGCGTTGAACACCCGACAGGGCCCCCTGGGGCCAACGTCCTGACTTTC. The full variable domain, its missing parts supplied by reference TRBV29-1 and TRBJ2-6, is SAVISQKPSRDICQRGTSLTIQCQVDSQVTMMFWYRQQPGQSLTLIATANQGSEATYESGFVIDKFPISRPNLTFSTLTVSNMSPEDSSIYLCSVEHPTGPPGANVLTFGAGSRLTVL.

The genes are TRBV4-3 and TRBJ2-4; a possible D gene is TRBD2 (5 bases). Germline V gene sequence: CDR1 LGHNA, CDR2 YSLEER. Trimming left V 0 bases short and J 9 bases short, with 18 bases between. This CDR3 is built from 16 residues. The CDR3 region has the DNA TGCGCCAGCAGCCAAGATCGGGTGGGAGCAAAGGGCATTCAGTACTTC. It codes for CASSQDRVGAKGIQYF.

A remark on this clone: In the same sample, other DNA sequences code for this CDR3. This chain links TRBV27 with TRBJ2-7, with D tentatively TRBD2 (5 bases). Per germline, CDR1 MNHEY and CDR2 SMNVEV (reference sequence). This CDR3 is built from 11 residues. V was clipped by 5 bases and J by 4 bases, with 6 bases between them. In DNA, the CDR3 is TGTGCCAGCAGTGAGGGTTACGAGCAGTACTTC. Translation gives CASSEGYEQYF.

The chain employs TRBV6-5 and TRBJ2-1; TRBD2 is a possible D gene (5 bases). V lost 4 bases to trimming and J lost 7 bases, with 14 bases between them. This CDR3 spans 14 amino acids. CDR1 and CDR2 from the germline V gene are MNHEY and SVGAGI. Here the CDR3 reads CASSSRTFNNEQFF. The CDR3, as DNA: TGTGCCAGCAGTTCTCGGACTTTCAATAATGAGCAGTTCTTC.

This clone was seen only once. V gene TRBV6-5 combines with J gene TRBJ2-2; no clear D gene. Germline CDR1 and CDR2: MNHEY and SVGAGI. CDR3 length: 15 amino acids. V gave up 0 bases and J gave up 2 bases, with 7 bases separating them. CDR3 loop: CASSYSHSNTGELFF. In nucleotides, the CDR3 is TGTGCCAGCAGTTACTCGCACAGCAACACCGGGGAGCTGTTTTTT.

This clone is a singleton in its sample. The chain employs TRBV27 and TRBJ1-4; possibly TRBD1 for D (5 bases). V dropped 2 bases and J dropped 4 bases, with 11 bases sitting between them. CDR1 MNHEY and CDR2 SMNVEV come from the germline V gene (reference sequence). The CDR3 runs to 15 residues. The chain's CDR3 is CASSLHDSSNEKLFF. The CDR3 DNA follows: TGTGCCAGCAGTTTACACGACAGTAGTAATGAAAAACTGTTTTTT.

This clone was found once. The chain links TRBV28 to TRBJ2-1, with 13 bases matching TRBD2. This CDR3 is 15 amino acids long. CDR1 MDHEN and CDR2 SYDVKM come from the germline V gene. The V segment lost 8 bases and the J segment 5 bases; nucleotides outside the gene matches: 6. DNA of the CDR3: TGTGCCAGCGGGGGGACTAGCGGGACTAACAATGAGCAGTTCTTC. The encoded protein is CASGGTSGTNNEQFF.

This clone showed up just a few times. V and J are TRBV6-1 and TRBJ2-2, with a tentative D call TRBD1 (6 bases). V was pared by 8 bases and J by 10 bases, with 8 bases between. CDR1 is MNHNS, CDR2 SASEGT, per germline. This CDR3 comprises 10 residues. The CDR3 protein is CASGGKELFF. The CDR3, as DNA: TGTGCCAGCGGGGGCAAGGAGCTGTTTTTT.

This sequence joins TRBV19 and TRBJ1-5; maybe TRBD1 (6 bases). The germline V and J ends were trimmed by 4 bases and 0 bases, with 16 bases remaining between them. The CDR3 is 17 residues long. The germline CDR1 and CDR2 sequences are LNHDA and SQIVND (reference sequence). The CDR3 sequence is CASSTWTEYYSNQPQHF. The CDR3 nucleotides are TGTGCCAGTAGTACCTGGACAGAATACTATAGCAATCAGCCCCAGCATTTT.

The chain couples TRBV5-1 to TRBJ1-4; maybe TRBD1 (6 bases). The V gene lost 0 bases and the J gene lost 4 bases, with 7 bases spanning the gap. The CDR3 is made up of 14 amino acids. Germline CDR1 is SGHRS and CDR2 is YFSETQ. The CDR3 DNA is TGCGCCAGCAGCTTGGGGACAGATAATGAAAAACTGTTTTTT. Protein product: CASSLGTDNEKLFF. The full variable domain, completed using reference TRBV5-1 and TRBJ1-4, is KAGVTQTPRYLIKTRGQQVTLSCSPISGHRSVSWYQQTPGQGLQFLFEYFSETQRNKGNFPGRFSGRQFSNSRSEMNVSTLELGDSALYLCASSLGTDNEKLFFGSGTQLSVL.

V is TRBV5-1 and J is TRBJ2-3, with D uncertain. The germline V gene encodes CDR1 SGHRS and CDR2 YFSETQ. This CDR3 is built from 14 residues. With 1 base removed from V and 3 bases from J, the gap between germline ends came to 9 bases. The CDR3 is CASSLPKETDTQYF. The CDR3 DNA follows: TGCGCCAGCAGCTTGCCGAAGGAGACAGATACGCAGTATTTT.

J is TRBJ2-3 and V is TRBV18, with 10 bases that match TRBD1. The CDR3 length is 22 residues. V dropped 2 bases and J dropped 2; count of bases not matched to a gene: 22. Germline V gene data show CDR1 as KGHSH and CDR2 as LQKENI. CDR3 in DNA: TGTGCCAGCTCACCAAGCTCAATCCCCCGGGACAGGGGATCCTATCCCACAGATACGCAGTATTTT. Residues: CASSPSSIPRDRGSYPTDTQYF.

V is TRBV11-2 and J is TRBJ1-4; D is undetermined. The ends were cut back, 8 bases at V and 0 bases at J, with 4 bases in the middle. The CDR3 sequence is 12 residues long. The germline gives CDR1 SGHAT, CDR2 FQNNGV. The CDR3 nucleotides read TGTGCCAGCCGTGCAACTAATGAAAAACTGTTTTTT. This gives the protein CASRATNEKLFF.

The rearrangement links TRBV5-6 to TRBJ1-1; no definite D call. This CDR3 comprises 16 residues. Trimming removed 2 bases at V and 3 bases at J, with 17 bases between. Germline CDR1 and CDR2: SGHDT and YYEEEE. The CDR3 DNA reads TGTGCCAGCAGCTTTACGTACAGCCTTTGGCACACTGAAGCTTTCTTT. This encodes CASSFTYSLWHTEAFF. Using reference TRBV5-6 and TRBJ1-1 for the parts outside the CDR3, the full variable domain is DAGVTQSPTHLIKTRGQQVTLRCSPKSGHDTVSWYQQALGQGPQFIFQYYEEEERQRGNFPDRFSGHQFPNYSSELNVNALLLGDSALYLCASSFTYSLWHTEAFFGQGTRLTVV.

Only one count was recorded for this clone. V is TRBV4-1 and J is TRBJ2-7; 8 bases line up with TRBD1. This CDR3 has 17 residues. Per the germline V gene, CDR1 is MGHRA and CDR2 is YSYEKL. The J segment lost 2 bases and the V segment lost 0 bases, leaving 9 bases of the junction unmatched. The DNA for the CDR3 is TGCGCCAGCAGCCAAGACACCTCCCCGACAGGGGCCTACGAGCAGTACTTC. Translating it yields CASSQDTSPTGAYEQYF.

This chain connects TRBV7-6 to TRBJ2-3; TRBD1 aligns across 9 bases. Germline CDR1 and CDR2: SGHVS and FNYEAQ. The CDR3 is 16 residues long. After removal of 0 bases from V and 1 base from J, the junction contained 2 bases not matched to a gene. The DNA for the CDR3 is TGTGCCAGCAGCTTAGCGAGGGACAGGGGCACAGATACGCAGTATTTT. This codes for CASSLARDRGTDTQYF.

This clone was recorded once. The chain carries TRBV20-1 and TRBJ2-1, with D uncertain. Germline-derived CDR1 and CDR2 are DFQATT and SNEGSKA (reference sequence). The CDR3 contains 9 residues. Here the CDR3 reads CSSSNEQFF. The CDR3 region has the DNA TGCAGCAGTTCTAATGAGCAGTTCTTC.

The rearrangement links TRBV19 to TRBJ1-4, with D possibly matching TRBD1 (5 bases). Per germline, CDR1 LNHDA and CDR2 SQIVND (reference sequence). The CDR3 extends over 15 amino acids. The ends were cut back, 7 bases at V and 0 bases at J, with 12 bases in the middle. Here the CDR3 reads CASTLGAATNEKLFF. For the CDR3, the DNA is TGTGCCAGTACCCTAGGGGCAGCAACTAATGAAAAACTGTTTTTT.

The J gene is TRBJ2-7, the V gene TRBV7-2, with TRBD2 matching 7 bases. The length of the CDR3 is 16 residues. V lost 2 bases, J lost 3 bases, and 10 bases stayed unmatched. The germline V gene has CDR1 SGHTA and CDR2 FQGNSA. The CDR3 spells CASSLRGDGALYEQYF. DNA for the CDR3: TGTGCCAGCAGCTTACGGGGGGATGGGGCCCTCTACGAGCAGTACTTC.

The rearrangement uses TRBV27 and TRBJ2-3; TRBD1 is a possible D gene (6 bases). This CDR3 spans 16 amino acids. The germline V gene encodes CDR1 MNHEY and CDR2 SMNVEV (reference sequence). V was pared by 2 bases and J by 2 bases, with 14 bases between. The CDR3 here is CASSLGGTRSTDTQYF. CDR3 nucleotides: TGTGCCAGCAGTTTAGGTGGGACAAGATCCACAGATACGCAGTATTTT.

The CDR3 DNA follows: TGCGCCAGCAGTTATGACAGGGTAGAGACTGAAGCTTTCTTT. It codes for CASSYDRVETEAFF. The V and J genes are TRBV5-1 and TRBJ1-1; 7 bases are a match to TRBD1. V lost 5 bases and J lost 5; bases outside the gene matches: 9. This CDR3 region has 14 residues. Germline CDR1 SGHRS, CDR2 YFSETQ. Full variable domain (missing parts from reference TRBV5-1 and TRBJ1-1): KAGVTQTPRYLIKTRGQQVTLSCSPISGHRSVSWYQQTPGQGLQFLFEYFSETQRNKGNFPGRFSGRQFSNSRSEMNVSTLELGDSALYLCASSYDRVETEAFFGQGTRLTVV.

V gene TRBV6-6 combines with J gene TRBJ2-3, with D tentatively TRBD2 (5 bases). Trimming cost V 0 bases and J 2 bases, with 9 bases left between them. This CDR3 is built from 15 residues. From germline, CDR1 is MNHNY and CDR2 SVGAGI (reference sequence). This CDR3 reads CASSYSGLLTDTQYF. In nucleotides, the CDR3 is TGTGCCAGCAGTTACTCTGGACTCCTCACAGATACGCAGTATTTT.

V and J are TRBV4-3 and TRBJ2-2, with D tentatively TRBD2 (5 bases). This CDR3 has 17 residues. Trimming pared 5 bases from V and 3 bases from J, leaving 19 bases between. CDR1 is LGHNA, CDR2 YSLEER, per germline. The CDR3 nucleotides read TGCGCCAGCAGCTTCAGGACGGATAGCGTCGACACCGGGGAGCTGTTTTTT. It specifies CASSFRTDSVDTGELFF.

This rearrangement joins TRBV5-1 to TRBJ2-7; D unresolved. The CDR3 consists of 12 residues. The V gene's germline CDR1 is SGHRS and CDR2 YFSETQ. V dropped 0 bases and J dropped 2 bases, with 3 bases sitting between them. The CDR3 DNA reads as TGCGCCAGCAGCTTGGGTACCTACGAGCAGTACTTC. Translation gives CASSLGTYEQYF.

This clone was found once. The V gene is TRBV4-3, the J gene TRBJ1-6; D might be TRBD1 (5 bases). Per the germline V gene, CDR1 is LGHNA and CDR2 is YSLEER. V was clipped by 0 bases and J by 9 bases, with 15 bases between them. CDR3 size: 16 residues. The CDR3 DNA reads TGCGCCAGCAGCCAAGAAAAGGCCAGGGCGCTTTCACCCCTCCACTTT. Translation: CASSQEKARALSPLHF.

The rearrangement joins TRBV7-2 to TRBJ2-2, with 8 bases aligning to TRBD2. The CDR3 spans 14 residues. V lost 5 bases, J lost 4 bases, and 3 bases stayed unmatched. Germline V gives CDR1 SGHTA, CDR2 FQGNSA. CDR3 region: CASSPTSATGELFF. CDR3 DNA: TGTGCCAGCAGCCCGACTAGCGCCACCGGGGAGCTGTTTTTT.